The 27 T cell receptor beta chains below all came from one sample that was sequenced in a study of blood T cell repertoires in COVID-19. The repertoire was sequenced with immunoSEQ multiplex PCR; TCRdb's copy has only in-frame clones and lacks some. The data show hundreds of thousands of clones, around nine tenths seen once. Sample: peripheral blood. The receptor set was obtained from a woman under 30 who had recovered from COVID-19.

This clone was counted once. J is TRBJ2-3 and V is TRBV10-3; no firm D call. Trimming left V 0 bases short and J 5 bases short, with 18 bases between. In germline, CDR1 is ENHRY, CDR2 SYGVKD. This CDR3 has 17 amino acids. Written as DNA, the CDR3 is TGTGCCATCAGTGAGTCGATGGCAGGTACAGTCCAAGATACGCAGTATTTT. This sequence encodes CAISESMAGTVQDTQYF.

The chain employs TRBV24-1 and TRBJ1-2; perhaps TRBD1 as D (5 bases). The CDR3 loop spans 14 amino acids. Per the germline V gene, CDR1 is KGHDR and CDR2 is SFDVKD. V lost 3 bases, J lost 4 bases, and 11 bases lay in between. The CDR3: CATSDNRIRYGYTF. CDR3 sequence (DNA): TGTGCCACCAGTGATAACAGGATCCGCTATGGCTACACCTTC.

The chain combines TRBV19 with TRBJ1-6; TRBD1 agrees at 7 bases. Trimming took 3 bases from V and 10 from J; bases not matched to a gene: 6. Germline CDR1 LNHDA, CDR2 SQIVND (reference sequence). The length of the CDR3 is 14 residues. Written as DNA, the CDR3 is TGTGCCAGTAGTATTAGAGGGGGCTCGTCACCCCTCCACTTT. This translates into CASSIRGGSSPLHF.

Remarks on this clone: At one boundary the junction diverges from the germline segment, which might be a read error. Other nucleotide sequences from this sample produce the same CDR3. The rearrangement links TRBV4-3 to TRBJ2-2, with TRBD2 matching over 8 bases. Per germline, CDR1 LGHNA and CDR2 YSLEER. The CDR3 totals 15 residues. As DNA, the CDR3 is TGCGCCAGCAGCGATGGGACTAGTGGGAGCGGGGAGTTGTTTTTT. Translation: CASSDGTSGSGELFF.

This chain connects TRBV6-5 to TRBJ1-3, with no clear D. There are 13 residues in the CDR3. V was clipped by 0 bases and J by 8 bases, with 8 bases between them. Germline V gene lookup returns CDR1 MNHEY and CDR2 SVGAGI. The chain's CDR3 is CASSYSNTDTIYF. CDR3 sequence (DNA): TGTGCCAGCAGTTACTCGAATACGGACACCATATATTTT.

Only one count was recorded for this clone. The chain combines TRBV4-3 with TRBJ1-2; tentative D call: TRBD1 (6 bases). V was shortened by 6 bases and J by 8 bases, with 25 bases between the two germline ends. The V gene's germline CDR1 is LGHNA and CDR2 YSLEER. This CDR3 is 16 amino acids long. The CDR3: CASRGGTGSLEGGYTF. The CDR3 DNA reads as TGCGCCAGCAGGGGTGGAACAGGGTCACTTGAAGGGGGCTACACCTTC.

The chain links TRBV19 to TRBJ2-5, with 7 positions matching TRBD2. The CDR3 spans 13 residues. Germline-derived CDR1 and CDR2 are LNHDA and SQIVND (reference sequence). The J segment lost 0 bases and the V segment lost 11 bases, leaving 6 bases of the junction unmatched. DNA for the CDR3: TGTGCCCGGGGAGGGGTTGACCAAGAGACCCAGTACTTC. Translating gives CARGGVDQETQYF.

This sequence joins TRBV11-2 and TRBJ2-1, with 10 bases aligning to TRBD1. Trimming removed 0 bases from V and 8 bases from J; junction bases left unmatched: 10. The germline CDR1 and CDR2 sequences are SGHAT and FQNNGV. The CDR3 is 17 amino acids. CDR3 sequence (DNA): TGTGCCAGCAGCTTAGATGATTGGACAGGGGGTTACGATGAGCAGTTCTTC. This sequence encodes CASSLDDWTGGYDEQFF.

This chain links TRBV24-1 with TRBJ2-1, with 8 bases lining up with TRBD1. Germline CDR1 KGHDR, CDR2 SFDVKD. With 5 bases clipped from V and 3 bases from J, the junction kept 2 bases outside the gene matches. This CDR3 spans 14 amino acids. The CDR3 spells CATSVTGGYNEQFF. CDR3 nucleotides: TGTGCCACCAGTGTCACAGGGGGCTACAATGAGCAGTTCTTC.

The chain links TRBV6-5 to TRBJ2-1; 7 positions match TRBD1. Trimming removed 2 bases from V and 1 base from J; junction bases left unmatched: 2. Per germline, CDR1 MNHEY and CDR2 SVGAGI. The CDR3 consists of 15 residues. In DNA form, the CDR3 reads TGTGCCAGCAGTTACGACAGGGCGTCCTACAATGAGCAGTTCTTC. Its translation: CASSYDRASYNEQFF.

The gene calls are TRBV6-2 or TRBV6-3 and TRBJ1-1, with TRBD1 identical over 12 bases. This CDR3 contains 19 residues. V was pared by 1 base and J by 3 bases, with 12 bases of the junction left unmatched. CDR1 is MNHEY, CDR2 SVGEGT, per germline. DNA for the CDR3: TGTGCCAGCAGTTACTTATCATCCCGGGACAGGGGGCGGGACACTGAAGCTTTCTTT. Translation: CASSYLSSRDRGRDTEAFF.

This rearrangement joins TRBV27 to TRBJ1-5; the match to TRBD1 covers 9 bases. With 2 bases clipped from V and 7 bases from J, the junction kept 6 bases outside the gene matches. This CDR3 has 15 amino acids. Germline V gene lookup returns CDR1 MNHEY and CDR2 SMNVEV (reference sequence). The CDR3 bases are TGTGCCAGCAGTTTAGGGGGACAGGGTTGGCAGCCCCAGCATTTT. It encodes CASSLGGQGWQPQHF.

The chain uses TRBV3-1 (or the pseudogene TRBV3-2) and TRBJ2-1; TRBD2 agrees at 14 bases. Looked up from germline, CDR1 is LGHDT and CDR2 is YNNKEL (reference sequence). This CDR3 is built from 19 residues. The V and J ends lost 4 bases and 1 base, in that order; junction bases with no gene match: 9. The CDR3 coding sequence is TGTGCCAGCAGCCCCAGACTAGCGGGAGGGCGCGGATCCTACAATGAGCAGTTCTTC. Its protein is CASSPRLAGGRGSYNEQFF.

The rearrangement links TRBV19 to TRBJ1-2, with 7 bases that match TRBD1. This CDR3 has 15 residues. CDR1 is LNHDA, CDR2 SQIVND, per germline (reference sequence). After removal of 5 bases from V and 0 bases from J, the junction contained 6 bases not matched to a gene. The CDR3 protein is CASSSGTASNYGYTF. Here the CDR3 DNA reads TGTGCCAGTAGTTCCGGGACAGCCTCTAACTATGGCTACACCTTC.

This clone appeared a single time. V usage is TRBV18 and J usage is TRBJ1-1; D possibly corresponds to TRBD1 (5 bases). The CDR3 has 13 residues. Germline loops: CDR1 KGHSH, CDR2 LQKENI. Trimming took off 5 bases at V and 4 bases at J, with 11 bases between the two ends. CDR3 in DNA: TGTGCCAGCTCATCTTCGACAGCCACTGAAGCTTTCTTT. Its protein is CASSSSTATEAFF.

This chain uses TRBV15 with TRBJ2-1; 8 positions match TRBD2. Trimming took 5 bases from V and 1 from J; bases not matched to a gene: 4. CDR1 LNHNV and CDR2 YYDKDF come from the germline V gene (reference sequence). The CDR3 is 15 residues long. The CDR3 is CATSRGGGSYNEQFF. CDR3 nucleotides: TGTGCCACCAGCCGGGGGGGAGGATCCTACAATGAGCAGTTCTTC.

The chain carries TRBV6-5 and TRBJ2-5; 12 positions match TRBD2. CDR3 length: 16 residues. Trimming took 0 bases from V and 3 from J; bases not matched to a gene: 2. The V gene's germline CDR1 is MNHEY and CDR2 SVGAGI. The CDR3 here is CASSYSGLAGKETQYF. DNA for the CDR3: TGTGCCAGCAGTTACTCCGGACTAGCGGGAAAAGAGACCCAGTACTTC.

V usage is TRBV27 and J usage is TRBJ1-4, with 7 positions matching TRBD1. CDR1 is MNHEY, CDR2 SMNVEV, per germline (reference sequence). The junction had 9 bases not matched to a gene; V was cut back by 3 bases and J by 5 bases. The CDR3 length is 16 residues. The CDR3 nucleotides read TGTGCCAGCAGTTTTACTTCCGGGACAGTAAATGAAAAACTGTTTTTT. Protein: CASSFTSGTVNEKLFF.

The genes are TRBV11-3 and TRBJ2-5, with 8 bases lining up with TRBD2. Losses at the gene ends were 8 bases for V and 3 bases for J; bases not matched to a gene: 14. The CDR3 is 16 amino acids. Looked up from germline, CDR1 is SGHNT and CDR2 is YENEEA. CDR3: CASGRGAGTSEETQYF. The DNA of the CDR3 is TGTGCCAGCGGGCGGGGCGCGGGGACTAGTGAAGAGACCCAGTACTTC.

The chain carries TRBV12-3 or TRBV12-4 and TRBJ2-1; D ambiguous. V lost 3 bases, J lost 5 bases, and 8 bases lay in between. The CDR3 spans 13 residues. The CDR3 is CASSFRRDNEQFF. The CDR3, as DNA: TGTGCCAGCAGTTTCAGGCGAGACAATGAGCAGTTCTTC.

The chain is built from TRBV3-1 (or the pseudogene TRBV3-2) and TRBJ1-1; 9 bases fit TRBD1. The ends lost 3 bases at V and 4 bases at J; junction bases unmatched: 3. The germline V gene has CDR1 LGHDT and CDR2 YNNKEL (reference sequence). The length of the CDR3 is 14 residues. The CDR3, as DNA: TGTGCCAGCAGCCAGCAGACAGGGGGCACTGAAGCTTTCTTT. This codes for CASSQQTGGTEAFF.

The chain uses TRBV6-2 or TRBV6-3 and TRBJ1-1, with 9 bases that match TRBD1. V dropped 2 bases and J dropped 4; count of bases not matched to a gene: 2. Germline CDR1 is MNHEY and CDR2 is SVGEGT. The CDR3 consists of 14 residues. CDR3 DNA: TGTGCCAGCAGTTACGTGGACAGGGGCACTGAAGCTTTCTTT. As protein: CASSYVDRGTEAFF.

The chain joins TRBV5-1 to TRBJ2-5; TRBD2 agrees at 15 bases. Per germline, CDR1 SGHRS and CDR2 YFSETQ. The CDR3 extends over 15 amino acids. With 4 bases clipped from V and 2 bases from J, the junction kept 0 bases outside the gene matches. The CDR3 here is CASSGTSGRQETQYF. In nucleotides, the CDR3 is TGCGCCAGCAGCGGGACTAGCGGGAGGCAAGAGACCCAGTACTTC.

This chain links TRBV6-5 with TRBJ2-1; maybe TRBD1 (5 bases). Germline-derived CDR1 and CDR2 are MNHEY and SVGAGI. Trimming took 10 bases from V and 2 from J, leaving 15 bases between them. The CDR3 has 14 amino acids. The CDR3 spells CATRPGNTYNEQFF. The CDR3 DNA reads TGTGCCACCCGACCAGGGAATACCTACAATGAGCAGTTCTTC.

CDR3 sequence reads: CSAELSRGMNTEAFF. The CDR3 DNA is TGCAGCGCCGAATTGTCGCGGGGGATGAACACTGAAGCTTTCTTT. This rearrangement joins TRBV29-1 to TRBJ1-1; maybe TRBD1 (5 bases). CDR1 and CDR2 (germline): SQVTM, ANQGSEA. Trimming left V 7 bases short and J 0 bases short, with 18 bases between. CDR3 length: 15 residues.

CDR3 loop: CASSSNQGKETQYF. The CDR3 coding sequence is TGTGCCAGCAGTTCCAATCAGGGAAAGGAGACCCAGTACTTC. The chain is built from TRBV6-2 or TRBV6-3 and TRBJ2-5; weak D call: TRBD1 (5 bases). Germline V gives CDR1 MNHEY, CDR2 SVGEGT. V was shortened by 4 bases and J by 5 bases, with 14 bases between the two germline ends. CDR3 size: 14 residues.

This chain joins TRBV28 and TRBJ2-1; 7 bases align to TRBD2. V shed 5 bases, J shed 8 bases, and the junction held 15 bases outside the gene matches. Germline V gene sequence: CDR1 MDHEN, CDR2 SYDVKM. CDR3 length: 16 amino acids. As DNA, the CDR3 is TGTGCCAGCAGTCCCACCACTGGATTCAGCGGGGATGAGCAGTTCTTC. It is translated as CASSPTTGFSGDEQFF.